This T cell receptor (beta chain) was identified in a study of blood T cells in healthy people across ages. Regarding the study as a whole: Aged donors had fewer naive CD4+ cells and lower diversity than long-lived donors. Estimates based on one million T cells were treated as lower bounds.

Note on this clonotype: Antigen specificity is unknown.

It was with a sample-barcoded 5' primer and a J-beta primer mix that a second PCR of about 6 to 12 cycles was run. Each CDR3 protein is one row after TCRdb ran MiXCR on the 5' RACE reads. The sample holds 750,000 to 950,000 distinct CDR3 sequences; more than 25% are singletons and the top ten take around 3%. CDR1 is SEHNR and CDR2 is FQNEAQ in the germline V gene (reference sequence). The CDR3 sequence is 12 residues long. Trimming removed 6 bases at V and 4 bases at J, with 7 bases between. These data also formed part of another study, on T cells of mothers and their children. That paper adds: Each child contributed 3.1 million or so TCR beta CDR3 reads, while each mother contributed over 9 million.

The chain links TRBV7-9 to TRBJ1-3, with D unclear. Input material: blood. The TCR comes from a boy between 5 and 17 years old in good health. The CDR3 protein is CASRSGGNTIYF. CDR3 coding DNA: TGTGCCAGCAGATCCGGCGGAAACACCATATATTTT.